One and the same sample provided the 10 T cell receptor beta chains below, sequenced in a study of blood T cell repertoires in COVID-19. Using immunoSEQ multiplex PCR, the repertoire was profiled, and TCRdb retains in-frame clones only, with some absent. The table includes more than 95,000 clones, roughly 80% detected once. What was sequenced was peripheral blood. The receptor set was obtained from a woman aged 80 or older with acute or convalescent COVID-19.

On this clone itself: The sample holds other DNA sequences that translate to the same CDR3. The chain carries TRBV3-1 (or the pseudogene TRBV3-2) and TRBJ2-1; TRBD1 might be the D (5 bases). Germline CDR1 is LGHDT and CDR2 is YNNKEL (reference sequence). This CDR3 has 13 residues. The V end was cut by 3 bases, the J end by 4 bases, with 7 bases between. CDR3 sequence (DNA): TGTGCCAGCAGCCAGGGGCTTTACAATGAGCAGTTCTTC. Translation gives CASSQGLYNEQFF.

The genes are TRBV18 and TRBJ2-2; 10 bases match TRBD1. CDR3 length equals 15 residues. V gave up 2 bases and J gave up 6 bases; unmatched junction bases: 3. Germline CDR1 and CDR2: KGHSH and LQKENI. CDR3 DNA: TGTGCCAGCTCACCAGTGACAGGGGGCTCCGGGGAGCTGTTTTTT. This encodes CASSPVTGGSGELFF.

V is TRBV5-6 and J is TRBJ1-1; 8 bases are shared with TRBD1. This CDR3 is built from 15 residues. The germline CDR1 and CDR2 sequences are SGHDT and YYEEEE. J gave up 3 bases and V 1 base, and 5 bases lay outside the gene matches. The CDR3 bases are TGTGCCAGCAGCTTGACCGGACAGGGATACACTGAAGCTTTCTTT. Protein sequence: CASSLTGQGYTEAFF.

The chain couples TRBV5-1 to TRBJ2-7; weak D call: TRBD2 (6 bases). V shed 4 bases and J shed 9 bases, with 17 bases lying between them. Per germline, CDR1 SGHRS and CDR2 YFSETQ. The length of the CDR3 is 13 residues. CDR3 DNA sequence: TGCGCCAGCAGCCCAGGGAGCAGGGAGGTGCAGTACTTC. Its translation: CASSPGSREVQYF.

This clone was seen more than once but under ten times. The V gene is TRBV16, the J gene TRBJ1-1, with D perhaps matching TRBD1 (6 bases). The V and J ends lost 3 bases and 2 bases respectively, with 10 bases between them. The CDR3 is made up of 14 amino acids. CDR1 is KGHSY and CDR2 is FQNENV in the germline V gene. The CDR3 region is CASSQTGVNTEAFF. CDR3 nucleotide sequence: TGTGCCAGCAGCCAGACAGGAGTAAACACTGAAGCTTTCTTT. Full variable domain (remainder filled in from reference TRBV16 and TRBJ1-1): GEEVAQTPKHLVRGEGQKAKLYCAPIKGHSYVFWYQQVLKNEFKFLISFQNENVFDETGMPKERFSAKCLPNSPCSLEIQATKLEDSAVYFCASSQTGVNTEAFFGQGTRLTVV.

Only a few counts were recorded for this clone. The V and J genes are TRBV5-8 and TRBJ1-2; TRBD1 might be the D (6 bases). The CDR3 loop spans 14 amino acids. V was clipped by 3 bases and J by 3 bases, with 12 bases between them. CDR1 SGHTS and CDR2 YDEGEE come from the germline V gene. The CDR3 is CASSSPQGYYGYTF. DNA for the CDR3: TGTGCCAGCAGCTCCCCACAGGGTTACTATGGCTACACCTTC.

The rearrangement uses TRBV7-9 and TRBJ1-5; tentatively, D is TRBD1 (5 bases). V gave up 1 base and J gave up 6 bases, with 7 bases separating them. Germline V CDR1 and CDR2: SEHNR, FQNEAQ (reference sequence). The CDR3 loop spans 13 amino acids. The CDR3 is CASSLVQGQPQHF. In DNA form, the CDR3 reads TGTGCCAGCAGCTTAGTCCAGGGTCAGCCCCAGCATTTT.

This chain uses TRBV7-9 with TRBJ2-4; 8 positions agree with TRBD1. CDR1 is SEHNR, CDR2 FQNEAQ, per germline (reference sequence). The length of the CDR3 is 16 residues. The trim removed 2 bases at V and 14 bases at J, leaving 17 bases unmatched. The DNA of the CDR3 is TGTGCCAGCAGCTTAAGCTCCGACGGGACAGGACCACCAAAGTACTTC. This translates into CASSLSSDGTGPPKYF.

V is TRBV9 and J is TRBJ2-7, with 12 bases matching TRBD2. The CDR3 runs to 18 residues. The V gene end was trimmed by 0 bases and the J gene end by 5 bases; junction bases not matched to a gene: 12. The germline V gene has CDR1 SGDLS and CDR2 YYNGEE. CDR3 sequence: CASSVGTSGRPGPHEQYF. The CDR3 DNA follows: TGTGCCAGCAGCGTAGGCACTAGCGGGAGGCCAGGTCCCCACGAGCAGTACTTC.

This rearrangement joins TRBV4-1 to TRBJ1-5; D ambiguous. Germline V gene lookup returns CDR1 MGHRA and CDR2 YSYEKL. This CDR3 region has 16 residues. The V and J ends lost 0 bases and 1 base respectively, with 10 bases between them. The CDR3 loop reads CASSQESVWSNQPQHF. The DNA of the CDR3 is TGCGCCAGCAGCCAAGAGTCAGTTTGGAGCAATCAGCCCCAGCATTTT.